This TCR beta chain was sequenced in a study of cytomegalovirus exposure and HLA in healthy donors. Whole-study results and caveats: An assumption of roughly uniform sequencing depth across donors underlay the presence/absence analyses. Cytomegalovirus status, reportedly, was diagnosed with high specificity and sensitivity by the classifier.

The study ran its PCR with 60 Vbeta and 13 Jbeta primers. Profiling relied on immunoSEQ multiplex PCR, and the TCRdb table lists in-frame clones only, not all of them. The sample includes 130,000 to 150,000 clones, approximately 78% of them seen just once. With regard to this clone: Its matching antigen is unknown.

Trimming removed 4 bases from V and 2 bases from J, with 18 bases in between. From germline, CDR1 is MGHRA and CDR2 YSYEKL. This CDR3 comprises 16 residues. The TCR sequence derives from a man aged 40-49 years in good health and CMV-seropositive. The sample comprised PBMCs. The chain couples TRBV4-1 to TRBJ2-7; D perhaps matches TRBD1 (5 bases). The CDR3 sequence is CASSLGLSQVAYEQYF. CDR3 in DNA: TGCGCCAGCAGCCTAGGTCTGTCACAGGTGGCCTACGAGCAGTACTTC.